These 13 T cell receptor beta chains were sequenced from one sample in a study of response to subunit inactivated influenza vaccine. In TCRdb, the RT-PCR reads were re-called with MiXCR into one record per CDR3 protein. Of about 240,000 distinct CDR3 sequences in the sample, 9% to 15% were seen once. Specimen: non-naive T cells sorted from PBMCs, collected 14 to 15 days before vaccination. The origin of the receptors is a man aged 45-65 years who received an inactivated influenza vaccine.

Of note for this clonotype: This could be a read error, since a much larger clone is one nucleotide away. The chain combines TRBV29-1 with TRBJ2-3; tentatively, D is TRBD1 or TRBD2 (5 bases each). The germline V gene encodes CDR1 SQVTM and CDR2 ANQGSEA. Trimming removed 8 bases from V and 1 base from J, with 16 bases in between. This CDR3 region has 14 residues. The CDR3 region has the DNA TGCAGCCTTCTTATGGTGGGACGCACAGATACGCAGTATTTT. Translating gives CSLLMVGRTDTQYF.

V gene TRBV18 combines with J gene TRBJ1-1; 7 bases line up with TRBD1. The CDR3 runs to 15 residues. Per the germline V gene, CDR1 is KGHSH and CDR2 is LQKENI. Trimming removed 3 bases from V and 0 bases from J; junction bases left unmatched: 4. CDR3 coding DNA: TGTGCCAGCTCACCTTCGACAGGGTTGAACACTGAAGCTTTCTTT. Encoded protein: CASSPSTGLNTEAFF.

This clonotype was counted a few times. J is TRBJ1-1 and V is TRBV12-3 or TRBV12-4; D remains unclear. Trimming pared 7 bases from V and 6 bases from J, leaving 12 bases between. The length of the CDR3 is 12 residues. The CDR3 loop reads CASNNGRAEAFF. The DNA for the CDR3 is TGTGCCAGCAATAATGGGAGGGCTGAAGCTTTCTTT.

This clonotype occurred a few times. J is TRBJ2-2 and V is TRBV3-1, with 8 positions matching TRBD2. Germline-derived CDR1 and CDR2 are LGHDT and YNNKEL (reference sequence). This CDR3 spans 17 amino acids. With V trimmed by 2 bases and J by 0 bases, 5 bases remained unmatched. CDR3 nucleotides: TGTGCCAGCAGCCAATCGATGGGACTAGCGAACACCGGGGAGCTGTTTTTT. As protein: CASSQSMGLANTGELFF.

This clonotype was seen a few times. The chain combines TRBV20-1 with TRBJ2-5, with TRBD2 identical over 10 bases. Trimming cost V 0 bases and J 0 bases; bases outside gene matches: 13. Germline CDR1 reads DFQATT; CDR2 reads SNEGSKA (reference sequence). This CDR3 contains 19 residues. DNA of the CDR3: TGCAGTGCTAGAGATCTAGCTAGCGGGGGCTTCGAGTACCAAGAGACCCAGTACTTC. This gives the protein CSARDLASGGFEYQETQYF.

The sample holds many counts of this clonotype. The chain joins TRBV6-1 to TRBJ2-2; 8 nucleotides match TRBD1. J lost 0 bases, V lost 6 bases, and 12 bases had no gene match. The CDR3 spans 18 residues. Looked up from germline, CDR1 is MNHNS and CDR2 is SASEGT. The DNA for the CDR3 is TGTGCCAGCAGGCTCCCGGAAGGACAGGGAGCGAACACCGGGGAGCTGTTTTTT. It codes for CASRLPEGQGANTGELFF.

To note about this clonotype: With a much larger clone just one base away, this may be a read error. In DNA form, the CDR3 reads TGCGCCAGCCGACAGGACCAAGAGACCCACTACTTC. This translates into CASRQDQETHYF. The chain recombines TRBV5-1 with TRBJ2-5; TRBD1 might be the D (6 bases). Germline-derived CDR1 and CDR2 are SGHRS and YFSETQ. This CDR3 has 12 amino acids.

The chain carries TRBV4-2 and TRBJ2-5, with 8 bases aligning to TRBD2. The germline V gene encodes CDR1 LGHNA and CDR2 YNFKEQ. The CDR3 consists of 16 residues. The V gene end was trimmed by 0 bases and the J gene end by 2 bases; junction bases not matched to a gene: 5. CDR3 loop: CASSQDIRGGQETQYF. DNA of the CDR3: TGTGCCAGCAGCCAAGATATTCGGGGGGGACAAGAGACCCAGTACTTC.

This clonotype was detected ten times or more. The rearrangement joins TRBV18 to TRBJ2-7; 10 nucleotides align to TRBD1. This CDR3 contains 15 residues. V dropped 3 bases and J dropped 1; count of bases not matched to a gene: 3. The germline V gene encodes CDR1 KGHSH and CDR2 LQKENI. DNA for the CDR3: TGTGCCAGCTCACCTCCGGGACAGGGGTCCTACGAGCAGTACTTC. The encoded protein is CASSPPGQGSYEQYF.

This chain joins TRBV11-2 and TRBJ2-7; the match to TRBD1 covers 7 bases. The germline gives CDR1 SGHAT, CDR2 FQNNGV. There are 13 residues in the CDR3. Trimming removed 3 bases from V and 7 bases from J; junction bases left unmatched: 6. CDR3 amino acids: CASSFDRAGEQYF. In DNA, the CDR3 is TGTGCCAGCAGCTTCGACAGGGCTGGAGAGCAGTACTTC.

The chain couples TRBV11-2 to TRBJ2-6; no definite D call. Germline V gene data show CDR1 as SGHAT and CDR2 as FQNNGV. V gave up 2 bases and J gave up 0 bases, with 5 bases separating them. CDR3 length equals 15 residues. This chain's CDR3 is CASSLTDSGANVLTF. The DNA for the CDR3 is TGTGCCAGCAGCTTAACGGACTCTGGGGCCAACGTCCTGACTTTC. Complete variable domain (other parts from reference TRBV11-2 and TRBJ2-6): EAGVAQSPRYKIIEKRQSVAFWCNPISGHATLYWYQQILGQGPKLLIQFQNNGVVDDSQLPKDRFSAERLKGVDSTLKIQPAKLEDSAVYLCASSLTDSGANVLTFGAGSRLTVL.

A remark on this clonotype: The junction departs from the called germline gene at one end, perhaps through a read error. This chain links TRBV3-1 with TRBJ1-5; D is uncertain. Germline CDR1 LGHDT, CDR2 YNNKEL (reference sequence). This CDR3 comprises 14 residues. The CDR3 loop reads CASSQVWGNQSQHF. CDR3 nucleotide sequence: TGTGCCAGCAGCCAAGTGTGGGGAAATCAGTCCCAGCATTTT.

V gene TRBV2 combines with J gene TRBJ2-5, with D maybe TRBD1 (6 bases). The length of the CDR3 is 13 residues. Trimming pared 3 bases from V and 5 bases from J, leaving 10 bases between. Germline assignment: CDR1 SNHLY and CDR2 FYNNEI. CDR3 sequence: CASSEARGETQYF. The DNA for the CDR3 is TGTGCCAGCAGTGAGGCTAGGGGGGAGACCCAGTACTTC.